This TCR beta chain was retrieved from a study of blood T cell repertoires in COVID-19. Generated by immunoSEQ multiplex PCR, the TCRdb table keeps only in-frame clones and is missing some. Of hundreds of thousands of clones listed, around 90% are singletons. Germline V gene data show CDR1 as SGHTA and CDR2 as FQGNSA. V was cut by 6 bases and J by 1 base, with 9 bases left in between. The CDR3 extends over 13 amino acids. Sequencing used peripheral blood. The receptor comes from a woman between 18 and 30 years old who had recovered from COVID-19. The V and J genes are TRBV7-2 and TRBJ1-1, with D perhaps TRBD1 (5 bases). CDR3 region: CASRGQPNTEAFF. CDR3 in DNA: TGTGCCAGCAGGGGGCAGCCGAACACTGAAGCTTTCTTT.